This T cell receptor (beta chain) was identified during a study of OX40 agonist ivuxolimab in advanced cancers. From germline, CDR1 is MGHDK and CDR2 SYGVNS. J lost 5 bases, V lost 1 base, and 1 base had no gene match. This CDR3 region has 15 residues. Sequenced by immunoSEQ multiplex PCR; TCRdb stores in-frame clones only, minus some. The sample holds about 79,000 clones, under 85% seen once. The rearrangement uses TRBV25-1 and TRBJ2-5; 13 positions agree with TRBD2. This receptor was obtained from an adult with an advanced solid tumor such as melanoma, head and neck, liver or kidney cancer. Sequenced material: CD4+ or CD8+ T cells sorted from blood, taken in a trial of the OX40 agonist ivuxolimab. The CDR3 nucleotides are TGTGCCAGCAGTGAATCACTAGCGGGAGGGGAGACCCAGTACTTC. Its protein is CASSESLAGGETQYF.